This entry lists 19 T cell receptor beta chains sequenced from one sample in a study of pediatric ulcerative colitis. One to two pinch biopsies were taken from the rectum during colonoscopy. TCRdb keeps only in-frame clones here, not all; method: immunoSEQ multiplex PCR. Among tens of thousands of clones, roughly 79% were seen once, and the ten largest hold 3.5% to 4.5%. What was sequenced was gut tissue. Receptors originate from a girl aged 10 to 17 with moderate ulcerative colitis.

The rearrangement uses TRBV28 and TRBJ1-3; D is ambiguous. This CDR3 is built from 15 residues. Per germline, CDR1 MDHEN and CDR2 SYDVKM. V gave up 5 bases and J gave up 3 bases, with 14 bases separating them. CDR3 amino acids: CASSKSQSGGNTIYF. Written as DNA, the CDR3 is TGTGCCAGCAGTAAATCCCAAAGTGGTGGAAACACCATATATTTT.

The rearrangement uses TRBV9 and TRBJ2-3; 7 nucleotides line up with TRBD2. The CDR3 consists of 15 residues. CDR1 is SGDLS and CDR2 is YYNGEE in the germline V gene. V lost 3 bases, J lost 0 bases, and 4 bases stayed unmatched. The DNA of the CDR3 is TGTGCCAGCAGCGGACCTAGCGGAAGCACAGATACGCAGTATTTT. It translates to CASSGPSGSTDTQYF.

The J gene is TRBJ1-5, the V gene TRBV28; weak D call: TRBD1 (6 bases). CDR3 length: 15 residues. CDR1 is MDHEN and CDR2 is SYDVKM in the germline V gene. The V and J ends lost 5 bases and 6 bases respectively, with 17 bases between them. CDR3 nucleotides: TGTGCCAGCAGTCTACAGGGCCTAGGTTTTCAGCCCCAGCATTTT. Translated, it gives CASSLQGLGFQPQHF.

V and J are TRBV28 and TRBJ1-6, with no clear D. Trimming removed 10 bases from V and 4 bases from J, with 14 bases in between. The CDR3 is made up of 14 amino acids. CDR1 and CDR2 from the germline V gene are MDHEN and SYDVKM. The DNA of the CDR3 is TGTGCCATCCGGTCGGGCATTTATAATTCACCCCTCCACTTT. It specifies CAIRSGIYNSPLHF.

Notes on this clone: This same CDR3 is encoded by further DNA sequences in the sample. V and J are TRBV5-8 and TRBJ1-1, with D uncertain. From germline, CDR1 is SGHTS and CDR2 YDEGEE. The CDR3 runs to 13 residues. Trimming took 0 bases from V and 0 from J, leaving 3 bases between them. CDR3 sequence: CASSLEVNTEAFF. The CDR3, as DNA: TGTGCCAGCAGCTTGGAGGTGAACACTGAAGCTTTCTTT.

The chain recombines TRBV5-8 with TRBJ1-3, with unresolved D. Trimming shortened V by 0 bases and J by 6 bases, and 10 bases separated the two germline ends. Germline V gives CDR1 SGHTS, CDR2 YDEGEE. CDR3 length: 14 amino acids. This CDR3 reads CASSLAGSQNTIYF. The DNA for the CDR3 is TGTGCCAGCAGCTTGGCCGGCTCCCAAAACACCATATATTTT. Based on the CDR3 plus reference TRBV5-8 and TRBJ1-3, the full variable domain is EAGVTQSPTHLIKTRGQQATLRCSPISGHTSVYWYQQALGLGLQFLLWYDEGEERNRGNFPPRFSGRQFPNYSSELNVNALELEDSALYLCASSLAGSQNTIYFGEGSWLTVV.

The V and J genes are TRBV29-1 and TRBJ1-4; TRBD1 aligns across 7 bases. Losses at the gene ends were 5 bases for V and 6 bases for J; bases not matched to a gene: 6. The CDR3 runs to 13 residues. CDR1 SQVTM and CDR2 ANQGSEA come from the germline V gene. The CDR3 protein is CSVYQGEDEKLFF. The CDR3 coding sequence is TGCAGCGTTTATCAGGGGGAAGATGAAAAACTGTTTTTT.

The chain recombines TRBV28 with TRBJ2-1; D unclear. The germline V gene has CDR1 MDHEN and CDR2 SYDVKM. The CDR3 runs to 16 residues. The V end lost 5 bases, the J end lost 0 bases, and 14 bases lay between the germline ends. Here the CDR3 reads CASSNDIAYSYNEQFF. In nucleotides, the CDR3 is TGTGCCAGCAGTAATGACATCGCGTACTCCTACAATGAGCAGTTCTTC. Together with reference TRBV28 and TRBJ2-1, the CDR3 gives the full variable domain: DVKVTQSSRYLVKRTGEKVFLECVQDMDHENMFWYRQDPGLGLRLIYFSYDVKMKEKGDIPEGYSVSREKKERFSLILESASTNQTSMYLCASSNDIAYSYNEQFFGPGTRLTVL.

The chain has TRBV11-2 and TRBJ2-1, with TRBD1 matching over 7 bases. The length of the CDR3 is 15 residues. V was pared by 4 bases and J by 0 bases, with 3 bases of the junction left unmatched. The germline CDR1 and CDR2 sequences are SGHAT and FQNNGV. The CDR3: CASSSNRGSYNEQFF. CDR3 bases: TGTGCCAGCAGCTCAAACAGGGGCTCCTACAATGAGCAGTTCTTC.

This rearrangement joins TRBV5-4 to TRBJ1-1; 9 nucleotides match TRBD1. The CDR3 consists of 14 residues. Trimming at V came to 5 bases and at J to 11 bases, leaving 13 bases not matched to a gene. Germline V CDR1 and CDR2: SGHNT, YYREEE (reference sequence). The CDR3 reads CASSSGTGRSAAFF. The CDR3 DNA sequence: TGTGCCAGCAGTTCGGGGACAGGGCGGTCGGCGGCTTTCTTT.

This clone has more than one count but fewer than ten. The chain couples TRBV9 to TRBJ1-6, with D hard to call. CDR1 SGDLS and CDR2 YYNGEE come from the germline V gene. This CDR3 is 13 amino acids long. The germline V and J ends were trimmed by 4 bases and 7 bases, with 9 bases remaining between them. This chain's CDR3 is CASSWGGNSPLHF. The CDR3 DNA follows: TGTGCCAGCAGCTGGGGTGGGAATTCACCCCTCCACTTT. The complete variable domain, with remaining parts taken from reference TRBV9 and TRBJ1-6, reads DSGVTQTPKHLITATGQRVTLRCSPRSGDLSVYWYQQSLDQGLQFLIQYYNGEERAKGNILERFSAQQFPDLHSELNLSSLELGDSALYFCASSWGGNSPLHFGNGTRLTVT.

The rearrangement joins TRBV30 to TRBJ2-7; D may be TRBD1 (5 bases). Germline V gives CDR1 GTSNPN, CDR2 SVGIG (reference sequence). There are 13 residues in the CDR3. Trimming removed 3 bases at V and 7 bases at J, with 16 bases between. The CDR3 is CAWSSGIYLEQYF. CDR3 coding DNA: TGTGCCTGGAGCTCAGGGATATACTTAGAGCAGTACTTC.

The chain carries TRBV6-5 and TRBJ1-3; the D is unclear. V was trimmed by 2 bases and J by 4 bases, leaving 9 bases between them. The V gene's germline CDR1 is MNHEY and CDR2 SVGAGI. This CDR3 has 14 amino acids. CDR3 sequence reads: CASSYIGPGNTIYF. The DNA for the CDR3 is TGTGCCAGCAGTTACATTGGACCAGGAAACACCATATATTTT.

This clone was seen more than once but under ten times. The genes are TRBV5-6 and TRBJ1-2; TRBD1 is a possible D gene (5 bases). Germline loops: CDR1 SGHDT, CDR2 YYEEEE. The CDR3 has 15 amino acids. V was cut by 0 bases and J by 8 bases, with 17 bases left in between. The CDR3 loop is CASSLAPSGGDGYTF. The DNA for the CDR3 is TGTGCCAGCAGCTTGGCCCCTTCTGGTGGGGACGGCTACACCTTC.

This rearrangement joins TRBV30 to TRBJ1-1, with D hard to call. The V and J ends lost 0 bases and 1 base respectively, with 6 bases between them. This CDR3 has 13 residues. Germline CDR1 and CDR2: GTSNPN and SVGIG (reference sequence). The CDR3 region has the DNA TGTGCCTGGAGTGTACCGGGGAACACTGAAGCTTTCTTT. Encoded protein: CAWSVPGNTEAFF.

The rearrangement joins TRBV30 to TRBJ2-4; a possible D gene is TRBD2 (5 bases). V dropped 3 bases and J dropped 9 bases, with 18 bases sitting between them. The CDR3 covers 14 residues. From germline, CDR1 is GTSNPN and CDR2 SVGIG (reference sequence). This CDR3 reads CAWSSIGPRGIQYF. The CDR3 DNA reads as TGTGCCTGGAGCTCTATCGGACCCCGGGGCATTCAGTACTTC. The full variable domain, its missing parts supplied by reference TRBV30 and TRBJ2-4, is SQTIHQWPATLVQPVGSPLSLECTVEGTSNPNLYWYRQAAGRGLQLLFYSVGIGQISSEVPQNLSASRPQDRQFILSSKKLLLSDSGFYLCAWSSIGPRGIQYFGAGTRLSVL.

The chain joins TRBV29-1 to TRBJ2-1; TRBD2 matches 11 bases. The CDR3 has 15 amino acids. Losses at the gene ends were 0 bases for V and 10 bases for J; bases not matched to a gene: 8. The germline V gene has CDR1 SQVTM and CDR2 ANQGSEA. The CDR3 DNA follows: TGCAGCGTTGAAGATGGGCTAGCGGGAGGAGGAGAGCAGTTCTTC. It is translated as CSVEDGLAGGGEQFF.

V is TRBV27 and J is TRBJ2-5, with D possibly matching TRBD1 (6 bases). V was shortened by 2 bases and J by 3 bases, with 10 bases between the two germline ends. The CDR3 sequence is 14 residues long. CDR1 and CDR2 (germline): MNHEY, SMNVEV (reference sequence). The CDR3 reads CASSLRDTEETQYF. The CDR3 DNA sequence: TGTGCCAGCAGTTTAAGGGACACTGAAGAGACCCAGTACTTC.

The sample holds a few counts of this clone. The V and J genes are TRBV2 and TRBJ2-7, with TRBD1 as a possible D gene (6 bases). CDR1 is SNHLY, CDR2 FYNNEI, per germline. The CDR3 has 14 residues. V shed 4 bases and J shed 0 bases, with 10 bases lying between them. The CDR3 region has the DNA TGTGCCAGCAGTGTACAGGGCAGCTCCTACGAGCAGTACTTC. Translated: CASSVQGSSYEQYF.